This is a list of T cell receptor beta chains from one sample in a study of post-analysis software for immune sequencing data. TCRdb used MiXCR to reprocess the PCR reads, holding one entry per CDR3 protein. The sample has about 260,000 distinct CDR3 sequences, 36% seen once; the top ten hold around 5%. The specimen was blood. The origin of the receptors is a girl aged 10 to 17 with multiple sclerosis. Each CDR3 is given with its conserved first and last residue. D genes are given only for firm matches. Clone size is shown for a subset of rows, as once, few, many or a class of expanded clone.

cdr3_nt: TGCGCCAGCAGCTTCAACAGGGGCAATGAGCAGTTCTTC
cdr3_aa: CASSFNRGNEQFF
clone_size: many
v_call: TRBV5-1
cdr3_length: 13
j_call: TRBJ2-1
d_call: TRBD1

cdr3_nt: TGTGCCAGCAGTGAGGATTGGGTTTCTAGCACAGATGCGCAGTATTTT
cdr3_aa: CASSEDWVSSTDAQYF
clone_size: .
v_call: TRBV2
cdr3_length: 16
j_call: TRBJ2-3
d_call: .

cdr3_nt: TGTGCCAGCAGTTGGACGGCCTACGAGCAGTACTTC
cdr3_aa: CASSWTAYEQYF
clone_size: .
v_call: TRBV6-2/TRBV6-3
cdr3_length: 12
j_call: TRBJ2-7
d_call: .

cdr3_nt: TGTGCCAGCAACAGGGATGCCGGGGAGCTGTTTTTT
cdr3_aa: CASNRDAGELFF
clone_size: .
v_call: TRBV25-1
cdr3_length: 12
j_call: TRBJ2-2
d_call: .

cdr3_nt: TGTGCCATCAGTGAGACAGGCTTATCCTACGAGCAGTACTTC
cdr3_aa: CAISETGLSYEQYF
clone_size: many
v_call: TRBV10-3
cdr3_length: 14
j_call: TRBJ2-7
d_call: .

cdr3_nt: TGTGCCAGCAGTTATCGTAGCGTGTACACAGATACGCAGTATTTT
cdr3_aa: CASSYRSVYTDTQYF
clone_size: many
v_call: TRBV12-3/TRBV12-4
cdr3_length: 15
j_call: TRBJ2-3
d_call: .

cdr3_nt: TGTGCCAGCAGCGCGTACCCTCGGAGCACAGATACGCAGTATTTT
cdr3_aa: CASSAYPRSTDTQYF
clone_size: many
v_call: TRBV11-2
cdr3_length: 15
j_call: TRBJ2-3
d_call: .

cdr3_nt: TGTGCCAGCAGTTTTCCGGACCAGGGTATGGATCAGCCCCAGCATTTT
cdr3_aa: CASSFPDQGMDQPQHF
clone_size: .
v_call: TRBV6-1
cdr3_length: 16
j_call: TRBJ1-5
d_call: .

cdr3_nt: TGTGCCAGCACTCCTCTCCCCACTACTGGCTCCTACAATGAGCAGTTCTTC
cdr3_aa: CASTPLPTTGSYNEQFF
clone_size: many
v_call: TRBV28
cdr3_length: 17
j_call: TRBJ2-1
d_call: .

cdr3_nt: TGTGCCAGCAGCTTGGCCTTCTGGGGGGACAATCAGCCCCAGCATTTT
cdr3_aa: CASSLAFWGDNQPQHF
clone_size: .
v_call: TRBV5-5
cdr3_length: 16
j_call: TRBJ1-5
d_call: .

cdr3_nt: TGTGCCTGCAGCCTTCTCCGGAGCACAGATACGCAGTATTTT
cdr3_aa: CACSLLRSTDTQYF
clone_size: .
v_call: TRBV7-3
cdr3_length: 14
j_call: TRBJ2-3
d_call: .

cdr3_nt: TGTGCCAGCAGTTACCGGGGGCGACAAGAGACCCAGTACTTC
cdr3_aa: CASSYRGRQETQYF
clone_size: few
v_call: TRBV6-5
cdr3_length: 14
j_call: TRBJ2-5
d_call: .

cdr3_nt: TGTGCCAGCAGGCAAGGACTCACTGAAGCTTTCTTT
cdr3_aa: CASRQGLTEAFF
clone_size: many
v_call: TRBV12-3/TRBV12-4
cdr3_length: 12
j_call: TRBJ1-1
d_call: .

cdr3_nt: TGTGCCACCAGCAGAGGGGTCATAGGATCCGGAGATACGCAGTATTTT
cdr3_aa: CATSRGVIGSGDTQYF
clone_size: many
v_call: TRBV15
cdr3_length: 16
j_call: TRBJ2-3
d_call: .

cdr3_nt: TGCAGCGTAGGGACAGGGCGTTACGAGCAGTACTTC
cdr3_aa: CSVGTGRYEQYF
clone_size: .
v_call: TRBV29-1
cdr3_length: 12
j_call: TRBJ2-7
d_call: TRBD1

cdr3_nt: TGTGCCAGCAGCTTAGCGCTCGGAGTAGGGTCAGGGGCCAACGTCCTGACTTTC
cdr3_aa: CASSLALGVGSGANVLTF
clone_size: many
v_call: TRBV7-2
cdr3_length: 18
j_call: TRBJ2-6
d_call: .

cdr3_nt: TGTGCCAGCAGTCCCACCGGGGCGGGGAATACGCAGTATTTT
cdr3_aa: CASSPTGAGNTQYF
clone_size: many
v_call: TRBV12-3/TRBV12-4
cdr3_length: 14
j_call: TRBJ2-3
d_call: .

cdr3_nt: TGTGCCAGCAGCTTAAACGCCCCCGGGGCCGGAGGGGGCTACACCTTC
cdr3_aa: CASSLNAPGAGGGYTF
clone_size: many
v_call: TRBV7-3
cdr3_length: 16
j_call: TRBJ1-2
d_call: .

cdr3_nt: TGTGCCAGCAGCTTAGATCGAGGGAAAGCTTTCTTT
cdr3_aa: CASSLDRGKAFF
clone_size: .
v_call: TRBV7-2
cdr3_length: 12
j_call: TRBJ1-1
d_call: .

cdr3_nt: TGTGCCAGCAGCTTAGCCTGGGGGCCCTACAATGAGCAGTTCTTC
cdr3_aa: CASSLAWGPYNEQFF
clone_size: .
v_call: TRBV7-2
cdr3_length: 15
j_call: TRBJ2-1
d_call: .

cdr3_nt: TGTGCCAGCAGTTTAACCGGGCCCCCCCACTTT
cdr3_aa: CASSLTGPPHF
clone_size: .
v_call: TRBV12-3/TRBV12-4
cdr3_length: 11
j_call: TRBJ1-6
d_call: .

cdr3_nt: TGCAGCGTCTCCCATCTGGGGGGTACGCAGTATTTT
cdr3_aa: CSVSHLGGTQYF
clone_size: many
v_call: TRBV29-1
cdr3_length: 12
j_call: TRBJ2-3
d_call: .

cdr3_nt: TGTGCCAGCGAAGGAGCGGGACTACCGGGCGCAAATCAGCCCCAGCATTTT
cdr3_aa: CASEGAGLPGANQPQHF
clone_size: .
v_call: TRBV28
cdr3_length: 17
j_call: TRBJ1-5
d_call: .

cdr3_nt: TGTGCCACCAGCAGAGATTGGACCGCGCGGTACTTC
cdr3_aa: CATSRDWTARYF
clone_size: .
v_call: TRBV15
cdr3_length: 12
j_call: TRBJ2-5
d_call: .

cdr3_nt: TGTGCCAGCAGTGAAGAACCACCGATTCAGTACTTC
cdr3_aa: CASSEEPPIQYF
clone_size: once
v_call: TRBV6-5
cdr3_length: 12
j_call: TRBJ2-4
d_call: .

cdr3_nt: TGTGCCAGCAGCTCACCTAGCGTACATCTCTATGAGCAGTTCTTC
cdr3_aa: CASSSPSVHLYEQFF
clone_size: many
v_call: TRBV7-8
cdr3_length: 15
j_call: TRBJ2-1
d_call: .

cdr3_nt: TGTGCCAGCAGCTACCAGGGAACGGCAGATACGCAGTATTTT
cdr3_aa: CASSYQGTADTQYF
clone_size: .
v_call: TRBV12-3/TRBV12-4
cdr3_length: 14
j_call: TRBJ2-3
d_call: .

cdr3_nt: TGCAGCGTTGAGGCCCCTACAGGGGGCTACACCTTC
cdr3_aa: CSVEAPTGGYTF
clone_size: many
v_call: TRBV29-1
cdr3_length: 12
j_call: TRBJ1-2
d_call: .

cdr3_nt: TGCAGTACGCTAGGCGGGAACACTGAAGCTTTCTTT
cdr3_aa: CSTLGGNTEAFF
clone_size: many
v_call: TRBV20-1
cdr3_length: 12
j_call: TRBJ1-1
d_call: .

cdr3_nt: TGTGCCAGTAGTATAGATCGCCGGCCCGCTGGTGAGCAGTTCTTC
cdr3_aa: CASSIDRRPAGEQFF
clone_size: .
v_call: TRBV19
cdr3_length: 15
j_call: TRBJ2-1
d_call: .

cdr3_nt: TGTGCCAGCAGTTTAGCTAGCGGGAGGAATGAGCAGTTCTTC
cdr3_aa: CASSLASGRNEQFF
clone_size: .
v_call: TRBV12-3/TRBV12-4
cdr3_length: 14
j_call: TRBJ2-1
d_call: TRBD2

cdr3_nt: TGTGCCAGCAGTTACCCCTATTATAGCGGGGGGCGTCCTAAGGTCTACGAGCAGTACTTC
cdr3_aa: CASSYPYYSGGRPKVYEQYF
clone_size: .
v_call: TRBV6-5
cdr3_length: 20
j_call: TRBJ2-7
d_call: TRBD2

cdr3_nt: TGCAGTGCTAGTTGGGGACTAGCGGCCTACGAGCAGTACTTC
cdr3_aa: CSASWGLAAYEQYF
clone_size: .
v_call: TRBV20-1
cdr3_length: 14
j_call: TRBJ2-7
d_call: TRBD2

cdr3_nt: TGCAGCGTTGAGGTCGGACAGAGCACCGGGGAGCTGTTTTTT
cdr3_aa: CSVEVGQSTGELFF
clone_size: .
v_call: TRBV29-1
cdr3_length: 14
j_call: TRBJ2-2
d_call: .

cdr3_nt: TGTGCCAGCAGCGCAGGGAGCGCAGATACGCAGTATTTT
cdr3_aa: CASSAGSADTQYF
clone_size: few
v_call: TRBV12-3/TRBV12-4
cdr3_length: 13
j_call: TRBJ2-3
d_call: .

cdr3_nt: TGCGCCAGCAGCCAAAGTGGACTTTCCTACGAGCAGTACTTC
cdr3_aa: CASSQSGLSYEQYF
clone_size: few
v_call: TRBV4-1
cdr3_length: 14
j_call: TRBJ2-7
d_call: .

cdr3_nt: TGTGCCACCAGTGATTTGACGCAGGACCAAGAGACCCAGTACTTC
cdr3_aa: CATSDLTQDQETQYF
clone_size: .
v_call: TRBV24-1
cdr3_length: 15
j_call: TRBJ2-5
d_call: .

cdr3_nt: TGTGCCAGCAGCCCGGACAGGGGGCGACCGGGGAACACTGAAGCTTTCTTT
cdr3_aa: CASSPDRGRPGNTEAFF
clone_size: .
v_call: TRBV7-9
cdr3_length: 17
j_call: TRBJ1-1
d_call: TRBD1

cdr3_nt: TGTGCCAGCAGTGAATGGCGGGGGGGCTTGGGAGATACGCAGTATTTT
cdr3_aa: CASSEWRGGLGDTQYF
clone_size: few
v_call: TRBV2
cdr3_length: 16
j_call: TRBJ2-3
d_call: TRBD2

cdr3_nt: TGCGCCAGCAGCCAAGAGAGACTATTTGAGCAGTTCTTC
cdr3_aa: CASSQERLFEQFF
clone_size: .
v_call: TRBV4-1
cdr3_length: 13
j_call: TRBJ2-1
d_call: .

cdr3_nt: TGTGCCAGCCAAGGACAGGGAGGTGGGTCCTACGAGCAGTACTTC
cdr3_aa: CASQGQGGGSYEQYF
clone_size: few
v_call: TRBV6-1
cdr3_length: 15
j_call: TRBJ2-7
d_call: TRBD1

cdr3_nt: TGCGCCAGCAGCCCCGTGTTGGGGAGCCAGAGCTCCTACGAGCAGTACTTC
cdr3_aa: CASSPVLGSQSSYEQYF
clone_size: .
v_call: TRBV4-1
cdr3_length: 17
j_call: TRBJ2-7
d_call: .

cdr3_nt: TGTGCCAGCAGCCGACTGAAATTCGGGGAGACCCAGTACTTC
cdr3_aa: CASSRLKFGETQYF
clone_size: many
v_call: TRBV3-1
cdr3_length: 14
j_call: TRBJ2-5
d_call: .

cdr3_nt: TGTGCCCGCACCAAAACCCCGGGGCAGGATGAAGCTTTCTTT
cdr3_aa: CARTKTPGQDEAFF
clone_size: .
v_call: TRBV7-2
cdr3_length: 14
j_call: TRBJ1-1
d_call: .

cdr3_nt: TGTGCCACCAGCACAGACAGAAGGTCATCCGAAGATACGCAGTATTTT
cdr3_aa: CATSTDRRSSEDTQYF
clone_size: .
v_call: TRBV15
cdr3_length: 16
j_call: TRBJ2-3
d_call: .

cdr3_nt: TGTGCCAGCAGCTTGGATACAGGGGGGCTAGGCTATGGCTACACCTTC
cdr3_aa: CASSLDTGGLGYGYTF
clone_size: .
v_call: TRBV5-5
cdr3_length: 16
j_call: TRBJ1-2
d_call: TRBD1

cdr3_nt: TGCAGTGCTAGAGGCGACGGCGCTAACTATGGCTACACCTTC
cdr3_aa: CSARGDGANYGYTF
clone_size: many
v_call: TRBV20-1
cdr3_length: 14
j_call: TRBJ1-2
d_call: .

cdr3_nt: TGTGCCGGCAGCCATGGACTAGTCCCAGATACGCAGTATTTC
cdr3_aa: CAGSHGLVPDTQYF
clone_size: .
v_call: TRBV12-3/TRBV12-4
cdr3_length: 14
j_call: TRBJ2-3
d_call: TRBD2

cdr3_nt: TGTGCCAGCTCACTCCAGGCCAGGAGCGCAGATACGCAGTATTTT
cdr3_aa: CASSLQARSADTQYF
clone_size: .
v_call: TRBV18
cdr3_length: 15
j_call: TRBJ2-3
d_call: .